One and the same sample provided the 3 T cell receptor beta chains below, sequenced in a study of T-cell reconstitution after alpha-beta-depleted transplantation in children. Library preparation (for TCRbeta) was performed with unique molecular identifiers. MiXCR, run by TCRdb on the PCR reads, gives a single entry per CDR3 protein. This repertoire shows about 300,000 distinct CDR3 sequences, 10% found once; its top ten account for roughly 7.1%. Sample: PBMCs, taken before TCRalphabeta/CD19-depleted stem cell transplant. The receptors shown here come from a boy in the first two years of life with acute myeloid leukemia, due to receive a stem cell transplant.

This clonotype was counted many times. The gene calls are TRBV12-3 or TRBV12-4 and TRBJ1-5; the match to TRBD1 covers 10 bases. This CDR3 is built from 15 residues. V shed 4 bases and J 6 bases; nucleotides not matched to a gene: 6. CDR3 amino acids: CASSSRDRGIQPQHF. The CDR3 DNA is TGTGCCAGCAGTTCCCGGGACAGGGGAATTCAGCCCCAGCATTTT.

The chain has TRBV6-2 or TRBV6-3 and TRBJ2-7, with D perhaps TRBD2 (6 bases). The germline CDR1 and CDR2 sequences are MNHEY and SVGEGT. The CDR3 has 13 amino acids. V was trimmed by 7 bases and J by 7 bases, leaving 17 bases between them. CDR3 in amino acids: CASTLTGTLEQYF. CDR3 DNA sequence: TGTGCCAGCACCCTAACCGGGACTTTGGAGCAGTACTTC.

This clonotype was recorded a few times. The chain joins TRBV3-1 to TRBJ1-1; D is ambiguous. Trimming removed 6 bases at V and 3 bases at J, with 8 bases between. Germline CDR1 LGHDT, CDR2 YNNKEL (reference sequence). CDR3 size: 12 residues. The CDR3 region has the DNA TGTGCCAGCAGTCGGCGTGACACTGAAGCTTTCTTT. The encoded protein is CASSRRDTEAFF.